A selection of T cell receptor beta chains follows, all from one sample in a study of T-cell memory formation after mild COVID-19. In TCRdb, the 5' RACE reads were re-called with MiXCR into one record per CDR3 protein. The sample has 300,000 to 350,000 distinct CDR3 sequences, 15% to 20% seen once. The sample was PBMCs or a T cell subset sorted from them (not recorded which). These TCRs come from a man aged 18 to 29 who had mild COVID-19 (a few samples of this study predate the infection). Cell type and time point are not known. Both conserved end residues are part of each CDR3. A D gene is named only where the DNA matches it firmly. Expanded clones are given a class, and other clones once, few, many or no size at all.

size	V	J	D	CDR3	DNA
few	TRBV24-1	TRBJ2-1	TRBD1	CATSDPTPGQGAYNEQFF	TGTGCCACCAGTGATCCTACTCCGGGACAGGGGGCCTACAATGAGCAGTTCTTC
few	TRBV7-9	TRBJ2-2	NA	CASSFGSSNTGELFF	TGTGCCAGCAGCTTCGGGAGCTCGAACACCGGGGAGCTGTTTTTT
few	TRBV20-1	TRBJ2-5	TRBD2	CSARARGEQETQYF	TGCAGTGCTAGGGCGCGGGGGGAACAAGAGACCCAGTACTTC
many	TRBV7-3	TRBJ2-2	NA	CASSLGSTGELFF	TGTGCCAGCAGCTTAGGGAGTACCGGGGAGCTGTTTTTT
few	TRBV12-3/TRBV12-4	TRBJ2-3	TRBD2	CASTPGRGSGITDTQYF	TGTGCCAGCACCCCCGGGAGGGGATCTGGGATCACAGATACGCAGTATTTT
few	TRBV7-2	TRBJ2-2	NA	CASRTRAGELFF	TGTGCCAGCAGGACTAGGGCCGGGGAGCTGTTTTTT
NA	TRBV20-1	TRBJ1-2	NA	CSARGKANYGYTF	TGCAGTGCTCGCGGGAAGGCTAACTATGGCTACACCTTC
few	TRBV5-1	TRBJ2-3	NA	CASAAGSSSTDTQYF	TGCGCCAGCGCTGCGGGGTCTTCTAGCACAGATACGCAGTATTTT
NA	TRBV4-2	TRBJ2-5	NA	CASSQVGDIQETQYF	TGTGCCAGCAGCCAAGTTGGGGACATACAAGAGACCCAGTACTTC
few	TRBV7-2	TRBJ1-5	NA	CASSFGGAHSNQPQHF	TGTGCCAGCAGCTTTGGAGGGGCTCATAGCAATCAGCCCCAGCATTTT
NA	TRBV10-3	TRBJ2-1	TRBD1	CAISEFQGADEQFF	TGTGCCATCAGTGAGTTTCAGGGGGCAGATGAGCAGTTCTTC
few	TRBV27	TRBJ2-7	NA	CASSPRPPNYEQYF	TGTGCCAGCAGTCCCCGGCCGCCTAACTACGAGCAGTACTTC
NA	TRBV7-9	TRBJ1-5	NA	CASSLEAPQHF	TGTGCCAGCAGCTTAGAAGCCCCCCAGCATTTT
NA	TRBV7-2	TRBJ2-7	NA	CASSLDRHYEQYF	TGTGCCAGCAGCTTAGACAGACACTACGAGCAGTACTTC
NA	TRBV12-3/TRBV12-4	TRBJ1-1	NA	CASSLRPRVNTEAFF	TGTGCCAGCAGTTTACGCCCCAGGGTGAACACTGAAGCTTTCTTT
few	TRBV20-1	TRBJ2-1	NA	CIKRGYNEQFF	TGCATCAAAAGGGGCTACAATGAGCAGTTCTTC
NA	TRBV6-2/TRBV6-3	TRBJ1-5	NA	CASRYPGEYQPQHF	TGTGCCAGCAGGTACCCGGGGGAGTATCAGCCCCAGCATTTT
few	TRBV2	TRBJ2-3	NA	CASKAGVGTDTQYF	TGTGCCAGCAAGGCAGGGGTCGGGACAGATACGCAGTATTTT
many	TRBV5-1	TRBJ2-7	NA	CASSLSTGPPEYEQYF	TGCGCCAGCAGCTTGAGTACGGGGCCGCCGGAATACGAGCAGTACTTC
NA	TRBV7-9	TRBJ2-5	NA	CASSWTEETQYF	TGTGCCAGCAGTTGGACAGAGGAGACCCAGTACTTC
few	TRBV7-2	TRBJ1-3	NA	CASSLKNTIYF	TGTGCCAGCAGCTTAAAAAACACCATATATTTT
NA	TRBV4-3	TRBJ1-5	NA	CASSQDWAGRNQPQHF	TGCGCCAGCAGCCAAGATTGGGCAGGGAGGAATCAGCCCCAGCATTTT
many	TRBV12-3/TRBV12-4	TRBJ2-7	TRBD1	CASSETGGSYEQYF	TGTGCCAGCAGTGAGACAGGGGGGTCCTACGAGCAGTACTTC
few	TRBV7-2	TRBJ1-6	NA	CASSSTSPAATDSPLHF	TGTGCCAGCAGCTCCACCTCCCCGGCAGCGACGGATTCACCCCTCCACTTT
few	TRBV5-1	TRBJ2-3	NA	CASSWSSSVLVADTQYF	TGCGCCAGCAGCTGGTCGTCTAGCGTGCTAGTCGCAGATACGCAGTATTTT
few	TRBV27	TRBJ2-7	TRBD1	CASSHRMAGGYEQYF	TGTGCCAGCAGCCACAGAATGGCAGGGGGTTACGAGCAGTACTTC
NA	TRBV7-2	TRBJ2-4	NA	CASSLLGSKNIQYF	TGTGCCAGCAGCTTACTTGGCAGTAAAAACATTCAGTACTTC
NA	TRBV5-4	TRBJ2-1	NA	CASSRPQGSHNEQFF	TGTGCCAGCAGCCGCCCGCAGGGATCCCACAATGAGCAGTTCTTC
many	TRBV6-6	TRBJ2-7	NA	CASSYGQDRYEQYF	TGTGCCAGCAGTTATGGCCAGGACAGATACGAGCAGTACTTC
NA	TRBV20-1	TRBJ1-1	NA	CSAEGLGTEAFF	TGCAGTGCTGAAGGACTGGGCACTGAAGCTTTCTTT
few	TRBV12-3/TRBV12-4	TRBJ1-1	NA	CASSPQSFVNTEAFF	TGTGCCAGCAGTCCTCAGAGTTTTGTGAACACTGAAGCTTTCTTT
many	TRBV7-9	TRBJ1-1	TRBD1	CASSSQGATEAFF	TGTGCCAGCAGCTCACAGGGGGCCACTGAAGCTTTCTTT
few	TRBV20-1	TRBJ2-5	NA	CSATWTVLSETQYF	TGCAGTGCTACCTGGACAGTCCTTTCGGAGACCCAGTACTTC
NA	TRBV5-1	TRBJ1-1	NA	CASSGSEGWRTEAFF	TGCGCCAGCAGCGGAAGTGAGGGCTGGAGGACTGAAGCTTTCTTT
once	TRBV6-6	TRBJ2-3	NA	CASTQGRPGYTQYF	TGTGCCAGCACTCAAGGCAGGCCCGGGTATACGCAGTATTTT
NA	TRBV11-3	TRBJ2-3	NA	CASSPHRGTDTQYF	TGTGCCAGCAGCCCCCACCGGGGCACAGATACGCAGTATTTT
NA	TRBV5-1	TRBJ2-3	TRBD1	CASSQGQAATDTQYF	TGCGCCAGCAGCCAGGGACAGGCGGCTACAGATACGCAGTATTTT
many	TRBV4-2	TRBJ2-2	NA	CASSQEGLATGELFF	TGTGCCAGCAGCCAGGAAGGACTCGCCACCGGGGAGCTGTTTTTT
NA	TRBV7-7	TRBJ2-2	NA	CASSLFTGNTGELFF	TGTGCCAGCAGCTTATTCACGGGGAACACCGGGGAGCTGTTTTTT
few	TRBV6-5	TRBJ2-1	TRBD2	CASRSLAGSYNEQFF	TGTGCCAGCCGATCCTTAGCGGGATCCTACAATGAGCAGTTCTTC
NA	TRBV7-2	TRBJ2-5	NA	CASSLYGGLAYQETQYF	TGTGCCAGCAGCTTATACGGGGGCCTAGCGTACCAAGAGACCCAGTACTTC
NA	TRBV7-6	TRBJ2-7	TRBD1	CASTRYPGTGSYEQYF	TGTGCCAGCACCAGATACCCCGGGACAGGGTCCTACGAGCAGTACTTC
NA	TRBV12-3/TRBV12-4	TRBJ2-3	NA	CASRGDVPSTDTQYF	TGTGCCAGCAGGGGAGACGTACCTAGCACAGATACGCAGTATTTT
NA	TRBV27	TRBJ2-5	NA	CASSGPFVGQETQYF	TGTGCCAGCAGTGGACCCTTTGTGGGGCAAGAGACCCAGTACTTC
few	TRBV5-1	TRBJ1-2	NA	CASSLVGSSGYTF	TGCGCCAGCAGCTTAGTAGGCAGTTCTGGCTACACCTTC
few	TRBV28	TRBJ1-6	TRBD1	CASRPGQYNSPLHF	TGTGCCAGCAGGCCGGGACAGTATAATTCACCCCTCCACTTT
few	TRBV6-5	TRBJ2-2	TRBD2	CASIPGLEVGELFF	TGTGCCAGCATTCCGGGACTAGAGGTCGGGGAGCTGTTTTTT
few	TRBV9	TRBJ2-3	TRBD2	CASSDLAGGQDTQYF	TGTGCCAGCAGCGATCTAGCGGGGGGCCAGGATACGCAGTATTTT
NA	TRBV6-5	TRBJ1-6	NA	CASSGGTPRSPLHF	TGTGCCAGCAGTGGGGGGACCCCCCGGTCACCCCTCCACTTT
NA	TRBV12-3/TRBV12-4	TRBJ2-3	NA	CASSLYGEGTDTQYF	TGTGCCAGCAGTTTGTACGGGGAAGGCACAGATACGCAGTATTTT